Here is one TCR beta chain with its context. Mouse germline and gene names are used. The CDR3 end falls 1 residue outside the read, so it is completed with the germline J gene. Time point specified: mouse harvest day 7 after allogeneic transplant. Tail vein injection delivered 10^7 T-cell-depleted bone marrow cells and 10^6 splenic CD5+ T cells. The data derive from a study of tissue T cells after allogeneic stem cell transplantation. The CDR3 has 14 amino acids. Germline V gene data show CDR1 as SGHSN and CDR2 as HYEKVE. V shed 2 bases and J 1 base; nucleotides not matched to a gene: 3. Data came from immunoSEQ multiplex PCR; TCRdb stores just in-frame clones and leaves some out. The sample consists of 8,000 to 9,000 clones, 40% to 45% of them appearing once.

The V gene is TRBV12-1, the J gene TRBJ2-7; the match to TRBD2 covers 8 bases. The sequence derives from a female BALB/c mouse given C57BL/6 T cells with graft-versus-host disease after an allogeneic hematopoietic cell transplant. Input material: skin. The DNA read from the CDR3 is TGTGCCAGCTCTCACTCTGGGGGGTCCTATGAACAGTAC. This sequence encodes CASSHSGGSYEQY. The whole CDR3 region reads CASSHSGGSYEQYF.